This TCR beta chain comes out of a study of Tregs in tolerant kidney transplant recipients. Only in-frame clones appear in the TCRdb table, and some are missing; sequencing was by immunoSEQ multiplex PCR. Its table lists nearly 15,000 clones. The nonmyeloablative bone marrow transplants came from related graft donors, with transient mixed chimerism. V shed 4 bases, J shed 2 bases, and the junction held 14 bases outside the gene matches. CDR3 length: 17 residues. Germline loops: CDR1 SQVTM, CDR2 ANQGSEA. On this clone itself: The read terminates 3 residues before the CDR3 end, so the remaining end is supplied by the germline J gene.

The sequenced sample was CD4+ T cells from blood (PBMCs), obtained 12 months after the transplant. This sequence joins TRBV29-1 and TRBJ2-1, with TRBD1 identical over 7 bases. This sequence originates from a human patient who received a combined kidney and bone marrow transplant. Some T cells may trace back to the graft donor. CDR3 protein: CSVGPTGYVPTYNEQFF. Partial CDR3 DNA: TGCAGCGTTGGCCCGACAGGGTACGTCCCAACCTACAATGAG.